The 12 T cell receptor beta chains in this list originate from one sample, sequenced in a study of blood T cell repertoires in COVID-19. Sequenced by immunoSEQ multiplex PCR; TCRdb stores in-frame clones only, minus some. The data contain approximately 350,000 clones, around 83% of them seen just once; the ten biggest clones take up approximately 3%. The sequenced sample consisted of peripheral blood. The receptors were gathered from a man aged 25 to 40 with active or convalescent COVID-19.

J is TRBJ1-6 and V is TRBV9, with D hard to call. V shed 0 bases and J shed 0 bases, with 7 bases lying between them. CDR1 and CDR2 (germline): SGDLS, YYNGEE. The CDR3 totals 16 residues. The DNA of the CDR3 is TGTGCCAGCAGCGTAGGCGGGGACTCCTATAATTCACCCCTCCACTTT. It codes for CASSVGGDSYNSPLHF. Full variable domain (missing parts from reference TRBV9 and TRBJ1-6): DSGVTQTPKHLITATGQRVTLRCSPRSGDLSVYWYQQSLDQGLQFLIQYYNGEERAKGNILERFSAQQFPDLHSELNLSSLELGDSALYFCASSVGGDSYNSPLHFGNGTRLTVT.

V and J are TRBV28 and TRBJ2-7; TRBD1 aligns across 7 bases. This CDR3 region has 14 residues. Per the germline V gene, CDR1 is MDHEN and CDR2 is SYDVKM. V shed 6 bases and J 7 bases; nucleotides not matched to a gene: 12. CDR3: CASSTDRDGGEQYF. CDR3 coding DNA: TGTGCCAGCAGCACCGACAGGGACGGAGGAGAGCAGTACTTC.

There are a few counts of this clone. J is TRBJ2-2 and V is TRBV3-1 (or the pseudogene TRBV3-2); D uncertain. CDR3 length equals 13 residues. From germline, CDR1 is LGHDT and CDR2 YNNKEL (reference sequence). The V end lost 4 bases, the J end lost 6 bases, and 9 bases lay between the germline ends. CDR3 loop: CASSLSRAGELFF. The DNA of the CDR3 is TGTGCCAGCAGCCTGAGCCGAGCCGGGGAGCTGTTTTTT.

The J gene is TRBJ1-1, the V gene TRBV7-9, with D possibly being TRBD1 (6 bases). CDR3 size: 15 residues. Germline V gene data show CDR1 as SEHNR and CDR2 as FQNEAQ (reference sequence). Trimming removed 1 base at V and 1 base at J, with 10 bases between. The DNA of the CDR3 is TGTGCCAGCAGCTTAGTCGGCAGGGGGAACACTGAAGCTTTCTTT. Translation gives CASSLVGRGNTEAFF.

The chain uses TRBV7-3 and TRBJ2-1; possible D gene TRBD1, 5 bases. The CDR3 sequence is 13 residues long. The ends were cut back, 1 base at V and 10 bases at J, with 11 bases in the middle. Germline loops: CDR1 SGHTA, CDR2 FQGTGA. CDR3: CASSLITGSEQFF. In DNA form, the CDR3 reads TGTGCCAGCAGCTTAATTACAGGCTCAGAGCAGTTCTTC.

The CDR3 loop is CASQTRNTGELFF. Written as DNA, the CDR3 is TGTGCCAGCCAAACTAGGAACACCGGGGAGCTGTTTTTT. The gene calls are TRBV18 and TRBJ2-2; a weak D match, TRBD2 (5 bases). Trimming took 8 bases from V and 1 from J, leaving 8 bases between them. The CDR3 totals 13 residues. Germline CDR1 reads KGHSH; CDR2 reads LQKENI.

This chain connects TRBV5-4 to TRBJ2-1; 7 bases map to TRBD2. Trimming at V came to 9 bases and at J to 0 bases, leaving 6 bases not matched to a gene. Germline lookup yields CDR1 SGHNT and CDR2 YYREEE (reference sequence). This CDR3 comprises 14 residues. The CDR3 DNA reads TGTGCCACCCCCGGGGAGGGCTCCTACAATGAGCAGTTCTTC. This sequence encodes CATPGEGSYNEQFF.

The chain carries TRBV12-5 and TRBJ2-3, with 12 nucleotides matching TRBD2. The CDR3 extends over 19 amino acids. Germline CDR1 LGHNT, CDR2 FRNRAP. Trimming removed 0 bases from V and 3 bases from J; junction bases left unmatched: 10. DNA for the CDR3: TGTGCTAGTGGTTTGGTACCCCCTAGCGGGGGGGTAGGAACAGATACGCAGTATTTT. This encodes CASGLVPPSGGVGTDTQYF.

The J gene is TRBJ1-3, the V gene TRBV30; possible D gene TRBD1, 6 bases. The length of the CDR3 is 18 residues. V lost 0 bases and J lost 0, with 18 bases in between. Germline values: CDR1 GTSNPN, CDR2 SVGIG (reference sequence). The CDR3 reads CAWSVGAFDRYSGNTIYF. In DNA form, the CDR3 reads TGTGCCTGGAGTGTAGGGGCCTTCGACAGGTACTCTGGAAACACCATATATTTT.

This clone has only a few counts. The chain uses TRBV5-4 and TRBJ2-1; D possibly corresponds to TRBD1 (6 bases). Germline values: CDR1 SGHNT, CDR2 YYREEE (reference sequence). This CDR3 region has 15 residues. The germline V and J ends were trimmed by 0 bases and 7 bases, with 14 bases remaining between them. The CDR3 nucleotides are TGTGCCAGCAGCTTGGGAGTCAGGGGACGAAATGAGCAGTTCTTC. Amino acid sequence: CASSLGVRGRNEQFF. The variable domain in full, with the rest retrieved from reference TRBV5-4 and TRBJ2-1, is ETGVTQSPTHLIKTRGQQVTLRCSSQSGHNTVSWYQQALGQGPQFIFQYYREEENGRGNFPPRFSGLQFPNYSSELNVNALELDDSALYLCASSLGVRGRNEQFFGPGTRLTVL.

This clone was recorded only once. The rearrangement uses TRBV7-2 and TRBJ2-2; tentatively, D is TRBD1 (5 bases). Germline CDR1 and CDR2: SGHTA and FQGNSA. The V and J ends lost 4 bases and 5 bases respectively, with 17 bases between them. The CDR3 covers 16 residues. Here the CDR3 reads CASSSLGALGTGELFF. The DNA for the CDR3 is TGTGCCAGCAGCTCTTTAGGGGCCCTTGGGACCGGGGAGCTGTTTTTT.

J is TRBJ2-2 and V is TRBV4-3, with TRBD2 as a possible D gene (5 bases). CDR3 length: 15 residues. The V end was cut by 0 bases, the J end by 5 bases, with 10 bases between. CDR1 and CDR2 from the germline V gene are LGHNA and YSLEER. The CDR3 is CASSQDWTLTGELFF. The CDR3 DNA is TGCGCCAGCAGCCAAGATTGGACTCTAACCGGGGAGCTGTTTTTT.